This T cell receptor (beta chain) originates from a study of molecular identifiers for immune sequencing clone quantification. Study-wide results and caveats: Because of identical TCR molecules sharing a barcode, sizes of highly expanded clones could be underestimated.

Sorting recovered naive CD8 T cells on a CD8+CD4-CCR7+CD45RA+ profile. Germline lookup yields CDR1 SEHNR and CDR2 FQNEAQ (reference sequence). The V end lost 2 bases, the J end lost 10 bases, and 12 bases lay between the germline ends. The CDR3 is made up of 13 amino acids. The table lists this clonotype with many counts. Its antigen is not identified. TCRdb re-called the PCR reads through MiXCR, storing one row per CDR3 protein. This sample carries about 40,000 distinct CDR3 sequences, roughly 20% of them seen once, and the ten largest clones take 7.1%. The source material was naive CD8+ T cells from blood, with Jurkat cell RNA spiked in. The sample's subset: FACS-sorted CD8+CD4-CCR7+CD45RA+ naive T cells. This TCR was recovered from a human donor in good health. Some libraries in this study had Jurkat cell RNA spiked in. The chain employs TRBV7-9 and TRBJ2-1, with D hard to call. The CDR3 protein is CASSLMSVAEQFF. The CDR3, as DNA: TGTGCCAGCAGCTTAATGTCTGTCGCGGAGCAGTTCTTC.